The clone carrying this TCR beta chain was recorded a few times. The antigen is not known. Germline assignment: CDR1 LNHNV and CDR2 YYDKDF (reference sequence). This CDR3 has 15 residues. Germline trimming cut 3 bases from V and 3 bases from J; bases unmatched to any gene: 8. Unique molecular identifiers were used in preparing the TCRbeta library. TCRdb re-derived calls from the PCR reads in MiXCR, one entry per CDR3 protein. The repertoire holds approximately 230,000 distinct CDR3 sequences, with more than 20% as singletons. This specimen comes from a study of T-cell reconstitution after alpha-beta-depleted transplantation in children. Whole-study results and caveats: Two months or so post-transplant, alpha-beta T cells reportedly derived from several hundred expanded graft clones. Newly produced T cells mostly provided counts and TCRbeta diversity after one year, as hyperexpanded clones declined.

The source material was PBMCs, mostly from graft donor cells, sampled 360 days after TCRalphabeta/CD19-depleted stem cell transplant. The chain recombines TRBV15 with TRBJ2-7; the match to TRBD1 covers 7 bases. The source of this sequence is a female patient aged 2-15 years who had a stem cell transplant for congenital amegakaryocytic thrombocytopenia, so the T cells may come from the graft donor. In nucleotides, the CDR3 is TGTGCCACCAGCAGTGAACAGGGGCCCCACTACGAGCAGTACTTC. Its protein product is CATSSEQGPHYEQYF.